A single sample gave rise to the 26 T cell receptor beta chains below, sequenced in a study of neurological immune-mediated disorders. As to time point: longitudinal time-point 3. Each CDR3 protein is one row after TCRdb ran MiXCR on the 5' RACE reads. In the table there are tens of thousands of distinct CDR3 sequences, roughly 14% of which are singletons. Source material: PBMCs. The receptors shown here come from a man in his thirties or forties in good health.

V gene TRBV24-1 combines with J gene TRBJ2-3, with D possibly being TRBD1 (5 bases). The CDR3 is 12 residues long. V lost 4 bases, J lost 10 bases, and 11 bases lay in between. Germline V lookup: CDR1 KGHDR, CDR2 SFDVKD. The CDR3 bases are TGTGCCACCAGTGAAATAGGGGTACCGCAGTATTTT. Translated: CATSEIGVPQYF.

Ten or more counts support this clonotype. The J gene is TRBJ2-7, the V gene TRBV5-1, with 7 bases that match TRBD2. J lost 9 bases, V lost 0 bases, and 9 bases had no gene match. Germline V gene data show CDR1 as SGHRS and CDR2 as YFSETQ. This CDR3 region has 14 residues. CDR3 protein: CASSLGSSGGGQYF. For the CDR3, the DNA is TGCGCCAGCAGCTTGGGATCTTCGGGGGGAGGGCAGTACTTC.

This clonotype has ten or more counts. The V call is TRBV15, the J call TRBJ2-7; 10 bases align to TRBD2. With 0 bases clipped from V and 5 bases from J, the junction kept 7 bases outside the gene matches. This CDR3 is 16 amino acids long. Germline CDR1 LNHNV, CDR2 YYDKDF (reference sequence). CDR3 DNA: TGTGCCACCAGCAGAGATATAATAGCGGGAGGTGACGAGCAGTACTTC. Translated: CATSRDIIAGGDEQYF.

This clonotype was seen ten or more times. The CDR3 region is CASSPSSPAMNTEAFF. In nucleotides, the CDR3 is TGTGCCAGCAGCCCGTCGTCCCCGGCTATGAACACTGAAGCTTTCTTT. This chain connects TRBV7-6 to TRBJ1-1; D not certain. This CDR3 is 16 amino acids long. CDR1 and CDR2 from the germline V gene are SGHVS and FNYEAQ. Trimming left V 5 bases short and J 0 bases short, with 16 bases between.

This clonotype was counted many times. This chain uses TRBV10-3 with TRBJ1-4; maybe TRBD1 (6 bases). Between the trimmed V and J ends, which lost 5 bases and 5 bases, there was a span of 12 bases. The V gene's germline CDR1 is ENHRY and CDR2 SYGVKD. The CDR3 is made up of 14 amino acids. Here the CDR3 DNA reads TGTGCCATCAGTAGCGGACAGTTAAATGAAAAACTGTTTTTT. Amino acid sequence: CAISSGQLNEKLFF.

The chain is built from TRBV20-1 and TRBJ2-7; tentatively, D is TRBD1 (5 bases). CDR1 DFQATT and CDR2 SNEGSKA come from the germline V gene (reference sequence). The CDR3 length is 12 residues. V dropped 4 bases and J dropped 3 bases, with 10 bases sitting between them. As DNA, the CDR3 is TGCAGTGCTAAAGGGGTCGGCTACGAGCAGTACTTC. Its protein product is CSAKGVGYEQYF.

There are many counts of this clonotype. The chain has TRBV29-1 and TRBJ1-1, with D unclear. Germline V gene data show CDR1 as SQVTM and CDR2 as ANQGSEA. Trimming removed 0 bases from V and 3 bases from J, with 11 bases in between. The CDR3 is made up of 14 amino acids. CDR3 residues: CSVEDGSLDTEAFF. CDR3 DNA sequence: TGCAGCGTTGAAGATGGGAGCTTAGACACTGAAGCTTTCTTT.

This clonotype was found many times. This chain uses TRBV7-2 with TRBJ2-5; no firm D call. The V end was cut by 2 bases, the J end by 5 bases, with 12 bases between. This CDR3 is built from 14 residues. Germline lookup yields CDR1 SGHTA and CDR2 FQGNSA. CDR3 protein: CASSLNPQLETQYF. For the CDR3, the DNA is TGTGCCAGCAGCTTAAACCCCCAGCTGGAGACCCAGTACTTC.

This clonotype was detected many times. The rearrangement uses TRBV29-1 and TRBJ1-1, with D uncertain. Trimming shortened V by 4 bases and J by 4 bases, and 10 bases separated the two germline ends. The CDR3 spans 12 residues. Germline lookup yields CDR1 SQVTM and CDR2 ANQGSEA. In DNA, the CDR3 is TGCAGCGTTGCGCACAGCGGCACTGAAGCTTTCTTT. This gives the protein CSVAHSGTEAFF.

This clonotype was observed at least ten times. V and J are TRBV5-1 and TRBJ2-3, with D maybe TRBD2 (5 bases). CDR3 length equals 15 residues. Germline values: CDR1 SGHRS, CDR2 YFSETQ. The V end was cut by 4 bases, the J end by 2 bases, with 14 bases between. The chain's CDR3 is CASSPRTYATDTQYF. In DNA form, the CDR3 reads TGCGCCAGCAGCCCCCGGACTTATGCCACAGATACGCAGTATTTT.

The table lists this clonotype with many counts. The rearrangement joins TRBV24-1 to TRBJ2-2; TRBD1 is a possible D gene (6 bases). Trimming took off 2 bases at V and 1 base at J, with 13 bases between the two ends. The germline CDR1 and CDR2 sequences are KGHDR and SFDVKD. The CDR3 contains 17 residues. The CDR3 DNA reads TGTGCCACCAGTGATTCTCGGGACACAGGGAACACCGGGGAGCTGTTTTTT. Translated: CATSDSRDTGNTGELFF.

This clonotype was observed a handful of times. V is TRBV7-2 and J is TRBJ2-3, with D uncertain. The CDR3 has 13 residues. Trimming pared 2 bases from V and 3 bases from J, leaving 6 bases between. Germline V lookup: CDR1 SGHTA, CDR2 FQGNSA. The CDR3 reads CASSLPGTDTQYF. DNA for the CDR3: TGTGCCAGCAGCTTACCCGGGACAGATACGCAGTATTTT.

This clonotype was recorded at least ten times. The J gene is TRBJ2-3, the V gene TRBV5-1, with D tentatively TRBD2 (5 bases). The CDR3 is 13 amino acids. V was trimmed by 4 bases and J by 4 bases, leaving 10 bases between them. Germline assignment: CDR1 SGHRS and CDR2 YFSETQ. The CDR3 coding sequence is TGCGCCAGCAGCCCCCAGGAGGCAGATACGCAGTATTTT. Protein product: CASSPQEADTQYF.

This clonotype came up many times. This chain uses TRBV21-1 with TRBJ1-5. TRBV21-1 is a pseudogene locus. The CDR3 has 11 amino acids. CDR3: CASTRDQPQHF. The DNA for the CDR3 is TGTGCCAGCACCAGGGATCAGCCCCAGCATTTT.

This clonotype appeared many times. The J gene is TRBJ2-6, the V gene TRBV7-6, with a weak D call TRBD1 (5 bases). Germline CDR1 SGHVS, CDR2 FNYEAQ. The CDR3 runs 16 residues. The V end was cut by 5 bases, the J end by 1 base, with 12 bases between. The CDR3 DNA follows: TGTGCCAGCAGCCAGGGCCCAGGGTCTGGGGCCAACGTCCTGACTTTC. Protein: CASSQGPGSGANVLTF.

This clonotype was observed many times. This chain connects TRBV5-1 to TRBJ2-2, with 9 bases matching TRBD1. V shed 2 bases, J shed 3 bases, and the junction held 14 bases outside the gene matches. From germline, CDR1 is SGHRS and CDR2 YFSETQ. The CDR3 covers 19 residues. The CDR3 nucleotides read TGCGCCAGCAGCTTCACGACGAGGCTGACAGGGGGTTACACCGGGGAGCTGTTTTTT. This sequence encodes CASSFTTRLTGGYTGELFF.

Comment on this clonotype: One end of the junction varies from germline; a read error may be responsible. The chain combines TRBV9 with TRBJ2-7; possibly TRBD2 for D (6 bases). CDR3 size: 15 residues. Germline assignment: CDR1 SGDLS and CDR2 YYNGEE. The CDR3 DNA reads as TGTGCAAGCAGCGTAAGGGACTCGAATTCCTACGAGCCGTACTTC. Protein sequence: CASSVRDSNSYEPYF.

The chain has TRBV3-1 and TRBJ2-1; D is perhaps TRBD2 (5 bases). Deletions cut 11 bases from V and 4 bases from J, with 12 bases between. The CDR3 is made up of 12 amino acids. Germline V gene lookup returns CDR1 LGHDT and CDR2 YNNKEL (reference sequence). CDR3: CAAGRGYNEQFF. The CDR3 DNA follows: TGTGCCGCTGGCCGGGGATACAATGAGCAGTTCTTC.

This clonotype showed up many times. The chain couples TRBV28 to TRBJ2-5; D ambiguous. The CDR3 covers 13 residues. V lost 3 bases and J lost 4, with 9 bases in between. Looked up from germline, CDR1 is MDHEN and CDR2 is SYDVKM. The CDR3 spells CASSLSSPETQYF. The CDR3, as DNA: TGTGCCAGCAGTTTGAGTAGTCCAGAGACCCAGTACTTC.

This clonotype showed up many times. The J gene is TRBJ2-5, the V gene TRBV5-1; D is perhaps TRBD1 (7 bases). This CDR3 has 16 residues. Germline V CDR1 and CDR2: SGHRS, YFSETQ. The ends were cut back, 4 bases at V and 5 bases at J, with 21 bases in the middle. CDR3 DNA sequence: TGCGCCAGCAGCCCTCCCCCAGGGGGGAGACGGGAGACCCAGTACTTC. The encoded protein is CASSPPPGGRRETQYF.

V and J are TRBV6-2 or TRBV6-3 and TRBJ2-3; D remains ambiguous. This CDR3 is built from 14 residues. CDR1 and CDR2 from the germline V gene are MNHEY and SVGEGT. V shed 6 bases and J shed 2 bases, with 12 bases lying between them. The CDR3 spells CASSRWAPTDTQYF. CDR3 DNA sequence: TGTGCCAGCAGCCGGTGGGCCCCCACAGATACGCAGTATTTT.

There are many counts of this clonotype. The chain has TRBV6-6 and TRBJ2-5; TRBD2 matches 12 bases. The CDR3 covers 15 residues. Germline lookup yields CDR1 MNHNY and CDR2 SVGAGI (reference sequence). J lost 5 bases, V lost 6 bases, and 7 bases had no gene match. The CDR3 spells CASRPRLAGGETQYF. In nucleotides, the CDR3 is TGTGCCAGCAGACCCAGGCTAGCGGGAGGGGAGACCCAGTACTTC.

This clonotype has ten or more counts. The chain carries TRBV11-1 and TRBJ2-1; D might be TRBD1 (5 bases). Trimming shortened V by 5 bases and J by 3 bases, and 17 bases separated the two germline ends. Germline loops: CDR1 SGHAT, CDR2 FQDESV (reference sequence). CDR3 size: 16 residues. Here the CDR3 reads CASSPRGSGFYNEQFF. The CDR3 region has the DNA TGTGCCAGCAGCCCTAGGGGATCGGGTTTCTACAATGAGCAGTTCTTC.

This clonotype came up many times. The chain carries TRBV29-1 and TRBJ2-1; the D is unclear. The V end lost 5 bases, the J end lost 4 bases, and 6 bases lay between the germline ends. The CDR3 totals 11 residues. CDR1 is SQVTM, CDR2 ANQGSEA, per germline. The CDR3 coding sequence is TGCAGCGTTACTACTTACAATGAGCAGTTCTTC. Translation: CSVTTYNEQFF.

Note on this clonotype: A junction boundary mismatches the germline segment, possibly from a read error. The chain is built from TRBV5-1 and TRBJ1-2; D remains unclear. Germline loops: CDR1 SGHRS, CDR2 YFSETQ. There are 14 residues in the CDR3. The CDR3 spells CASILVSDFYGYTF. CDR3 DNA: TGCGCCAGCATCTTGGTATCAGACTTCTATGGCTACACATTC.

The rearrangement links TRBV18 to TRBJ2-7, with 8 nucleotides matching TRBD2. From germline, CDR1 is KGHSH and CDR2 LQKENI. CDR3 length equals 13 residues. Losses at the gene ends were 7 bases for V and 6 bases for J; bases not matched to a gene: 8. CDR3 nucleotides: TGTGCCAGCTTTTCCCGGGAGGGCGGCGAGCAGTACTTC. Its translation is CASFSREGGEQYF.